These 18 T cell receptor beta chains were sequenced from one sample in a study of OX40 agonist ivuxolimab in advanced cancers. Profiled with immunoSEQ multiplex PCR; TCRdb holds only in-frame clones, not every one. The sample includes under 90,000 clones, 90% to 95% of them seen just once. The sample here was CD4+ or CD8+ T cells sorted from blood, taken in a trial of the OX40 agonist ivuxolimab. The receptors come from an adult with an advanced solid tumor such as melanoma, head and neck, liver or kidney cancer.

CDR3 in amino acids: CASSYSGQEHEQYF. CDR3 nucleotides: TGTGCCAGCAGTTACTCGGGACAGGAACACGAGCAGTACTTC. This rearrangement joins TRBV6-5 to TRBJ2-7; 8 nucleotides match TRBD1. V was pared by 0 bases and J by 5 bases, with 3 bases of the junction left unmatched. The CDR3 is 14 residues long. Looked up from germline, CDR1 is MNHEY and CDR2 is SVGAGI.

This chain joins TRBV10-3 and TRBJ2-1; 11 bases are a match to TRBD2. The ends lost 2 bases at V and 3 bases at J; junction bases unmatched: 6. This CDR3 is built from 17 residues. Germline CDR1 and CDR2: ENHRY and SYGVKD. The CDR3 bases are TGTGCCATCAGTGAGGGTAAACTAGCGGGAGTCTACAATGAGCAGTTCTTC. Its translation: CAISEGKLAGVYNEQFF.

This clone was detected a few times. This sample includes further DNA sequences coding for the same CDR3. CDR3 sequence reads: CASSEVGSNQPQHF. As DNA, the CDR3 is TGTGCCAGCAGTGAAGTCGGTAGCAATCAGCCCCAGCATTTT. The chain combines TRBV6-1 with TRBJ1-5; D gene unclear. Looked up from germline, CDR1 is MNHNS and CDR2 is SASEGT. The V end was cut by 1 base, the J end by 0 bases, with 4 bases between. The CDR3 consists of 14 residues.

The V gene is TRBV7-2, the J gene TRBJ2-1; D might be TRBD1 (5 bases). The CDR3 runs 15 residues. The ends were cut back, 1 base at V and 5 bases at J, with 12 bases in the middle. CDR1 and CDR2 (germline): SGHTA, FQGNSA. CDR3 residues: CASSLVGASDNEQFF. The CDR3 DNA reads as TGTGCCAGCAGCTTAGTTGGGGCTAGTGACAATGAGCAGTTCTTC.

The chain links TRBV4-3 to TRBJ2-5; 7 bases fit TRBD1. Trimming removed 5 bases from V and 5 bases from J; junction bases left unmatched: 14. Germline CDR1 is LGHNA and CDR2 is YSLEER. The CDR3 is 16 residues long. The CDR3 here is CASSNRTGSPGETQYF. The CDR3 coding sequence is TGCGCCAGCAGCAATCGGACAGGCTCCCCGGGGGAGACCCAGTACTTC.

V usage is TRBV19 and J usage is TRBJ2-2; D unresolved. CDR3 length equals 12 residues. CDR1 and CDR2 (germline): LNHDA, SQIVND (reference sequence). V dropped 5 bases and J dropped 4 bases, with 5 bases sitting between them. DNA of the CDR3: TGTGCCAGTAGTTCCTCCACCGGGGAGCTGTTTTTT. This encodes CASSSSTGELFF.

This rearrangement joins TRBV19 to TRBJ1-3; TRBD1 matches 9 bases. Germline lookup yields CDR1 LNHDA and CDR2 SQIVND (reference sequence). After removal of 0 bases from V and 5 bases from J, the junction contained 11 bases not matched to a gene. There are 18 residues in the CDR3. CDR3 residues: CASSIDVVTGGNRNTIYF. Written as DNA, the CDR3 is TGTGCCAGTAGTATAGATGTGGTAACAGGGGGCAATCGAAACACCATATATTTT.

The gene calls are TRBV19 and TRBJ2-4; D possibly corresponds to TRBD2 (6 bases). Per the germline V gene, CDR1 is LNHDA and CDR2 is SQIVND (reference sequence). Trimming pared 5 bases from V and 8 bases from J, leaving 13 bases between. CDR3 size: 13 residues. For the CDR3, the DNA is TGTGCCAGTAGTCGGGTCGGAGGGGACATTCAGTACTTC. Residues: CASSRVGGDIQYF.

This chain connects TRBV7-8 to TRBJ1-2; D is unclear. The germline V and J ends were trimmed by 4 bases and 8 bases, with 11 bases remaining between them. Germline CDR1 reads SGHVS; CDR2 reads FQNEAQ. This CDR3 is built from 12 residues. The CDR3 protein is CASSSHTGGYTF. CDR3 nucleotides: TGTGCCAGCAGCTCTCATACGGGAGGCTACACCTTC.

This rearrangement joins TRBV5-6 to TRBJ2-5, with a possible D match to TRBD2 (6 bases). The CDR3 consists of 14 residues. Per the germline V gene, CDR1 is SGHDT and CDR2 is YYEEEE. V was trimmed by 3 bases and J by 5 bases, leaving 14 bases between them. The DNA of the CDR3 is TGTGCCAGCAGCTCTTGGGGAGGTCCGGAGACCCAGTACTTC. As protein: CASSSWGGPETQYF.

Notes on this clone: This CDR3 is also generated by other DNA sequences in the sample. The V gene is TRBV19, the J gene TRBJ2-7; weak D call: TRBD2 (5 bases). Germline V CDR1 and CDR2: LNHDA, SQIVND (reference sequence). Trimming stripped 3 bases from V and 4 bases from J, with 10 bases between. This CDR3 has 13 amino acids. The CDR3 region is CASSIGPGYEQYF. DNA for the CDR3: TGTGCCAGTAGTATCGGTCCGGGATACGAGCAGTACTTC. Supplemented by reference TRBV19 and TRBJ2-7, the full variable domain reads DGGITQSPKYLFRKEGQNVTLSCEQNLNHDAMYWYRQDPGQGLRLIYYSQIVNDFQKGDIAEGYSVSREKKESFPLTVTSAQKNPTAFYLCASSIGPGYEQYFGPGTRLTVT.

The rearrangement uses TRBV14 and TRBJ1-1; tentatively, D is TRBD1 (5 bases). Between the trimmed V and J ends, which lost 3 bases and 0 bases, there was a span of 14 bases. Germline V gene data show CDR1 as SGHDN and CDR2 as FVKESK. This CDR3 has 16 amino acids. CDR3 in amino acids: CASSHRGRIMNTEAFF. For the CDR3, the DNA is TGTGCCAGCAGCCATAGGGGTCGGATCATGAACACTGAAGCTTTCTTT.

The gene calls are TRBV2 and TRBJ2-5; D is possibly TRBD1 (5 bases). The V and J ends lost 4 bases and 2 bases respectively, with 14 bases between them. The CDR3 totals 15 residues. Germline CDR1 and CDR2: SNHLY and FYNNEI. The CDR3 DNA reads as TGTGCCAGCAGTGGCAGGGATCCCGGACAAGAGACCCAGTACTTC. It is translated as CASSGRDPGQETQYF.

The chain recombines TRBV27 with TRBJ1-5, with D possibly TRBD1 on 6 matching bases. V lost 2 bases and J 10 bases, leaving 18 bases between the germline ends. The CDR3 consists of 15 residues. CDR1 and CDR2 from the germline V gene are MNHEY and SMNVEV (reference sequence). The CDR3 bases are TGTGCCAGCAGTTTACGTGGGGGGCGGGTATATCCCCAGCATTTT. Protein sequence: CASSLRGGRVYPQHF.

The chain is built from TRBV5-6 and TRBJ2-7, with D possibly being TRBD2 (5 bases). Germline V lookup: CDR1 SGHDT, CDR2 YYEEEE. Trimming cost V 0 bases and J 3 bases, with 10 bases left between them. The CDR3 covers 14 residues. Here the CDR3 reads CASSLAGEFYEQYF. The DNA of the CDR3 is TGTGCCAGCAGCTTGGCCGGGGAATTCTACGAGCAGTACTTC.

The V call is TRBV29-1, the J call TRBJ2-3; possibly TRBD1 for D (5 bases). V lost 5 bases and J 1 base, leaving 10 bases between the germline ends. Germline assignment: CDR1 SQVTM and CDR2 ANQGSEA. This CDR3 is built from 13 residues. The CDR3 DNA follows: TGCAGCGTTACGCCACAGGGCACAGATACGCAGTATTTT. This codes for CSVTPQGTDTQYF.

This clone occurred once. The V gene is TRBV4-3, the J gene TRBJ2-7, with 9 bases fitting TRBD1. Germline CDR1 reads LGHNA; CDR2 reads YSLEER. V was clipped by 4 bases and J by 7 bases; unmatched bases: 11. The CDR3 has 15 amino acids. The CDR3 protein is CASSRYVGQGQEQYF. CDR3 nucleotides: TGCGCCAGCAGCCGGTACGTCGGACAGGGGCAAGAGCAGTACTTC.

V and J are TRBV7-6 and TRBJ2-1; perhaps TRBD2 as D (5 bases). V lost 0 bases and J lost 5, with 20 bases in between. From germline, CDR1 is SGHVS and CDR2 FNYEAQ. The CDR3 length is 18 residues. Here the CDR3 reads CASSLANPGTPLDNEQFF. CDR3 DNA sequence: TGTGCCAGCAGCTTAGCGAACCCGGGCACGCCACTAGACAATGAGCAGTTCTTC.